This TCR beta chain was recovered during a study of shared clonotypes between healthy human individuals. Findings and caveats of the study: Expectations were that clonotype sharing among donors would be affected by sequencing depth.

The germline CDR1 and CDR2 sequences are SGHDT and YYEEEE. V lost 4 bases and J lost 0; bases outside the gene matches: 9. The CDR3 sequence is 16 residues long. On this clone itself: Its antigen remains unidentified.

Genomic DNA of every subset was divided equally among multiple immunoSEQ plates. For sorted subsets, about 190 ng DNA per replicate equaled about 31,000 T cell genomes. Original processing methods: Junction-only sequences produced by ImmunoSEQ had no quality scores, so filtering differed. The table came from immunoSEQ multiplex PCR; TCRdb's copy has only in-frame clones and leaves some out. V, J and clone size were drawn from that table, and D and trimming were deduced from the DNA. The data contain under 2,000,000 clones, about 95% of them singletons. Cells designated naive CD8 were CD45RO-negative and were positively selected for CCR7, with terminally differentiated effector memory CD45RA+ cells excluded.

The source material was naive CD8+ T cells sorted from blood. This receptor was identified in a man aged 18 to 29 in good health. The chain links TRBV5-6 to TRBJ1-1, with 7 bases matching TRBD1. CDR3 DNA: TGTGCCAGCAGCCCCCGGGACAGTGACATGAACACTGAAGCTTTCTTT. Translating it yields CASSPRDSDMNTEAFF.